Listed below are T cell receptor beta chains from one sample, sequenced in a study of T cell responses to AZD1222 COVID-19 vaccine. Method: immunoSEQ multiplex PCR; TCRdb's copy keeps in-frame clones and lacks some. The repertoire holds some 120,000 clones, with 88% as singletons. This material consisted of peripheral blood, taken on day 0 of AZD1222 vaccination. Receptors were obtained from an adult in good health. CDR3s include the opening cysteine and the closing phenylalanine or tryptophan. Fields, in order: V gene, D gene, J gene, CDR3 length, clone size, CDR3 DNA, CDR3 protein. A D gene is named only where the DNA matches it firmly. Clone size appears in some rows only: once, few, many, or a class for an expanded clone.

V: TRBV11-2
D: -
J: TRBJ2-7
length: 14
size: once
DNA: TGTGCCAGCAGCTCCACCGGGACCGGTTACGAGCAGTACTTC
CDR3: CASSSTGTGYEQYF

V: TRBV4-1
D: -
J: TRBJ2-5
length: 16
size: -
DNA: TGCGCCAGCAGCCAAGATGTCCCTTTTAACCAAGAGACCCAGTACTTC
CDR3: CASSQDVPFNQETQYF

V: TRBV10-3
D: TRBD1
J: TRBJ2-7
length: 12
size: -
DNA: TGTGCCATCAGTGGACAGGGCTACGAGCAGTACTTC
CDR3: CAISGQGYEQYF

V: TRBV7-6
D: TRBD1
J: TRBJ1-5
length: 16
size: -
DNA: TGTGCCAGCAGCTTACGGACAGGGAATAACAATCAGCCCCAGCATTTT
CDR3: CASSLRTGNNNQPQHF

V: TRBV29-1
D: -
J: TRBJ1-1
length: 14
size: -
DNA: TGCAGCGTTGAGAGGGAGACACAAAACACTGAAGCTTTCTTT
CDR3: CSVERETQNTEAFF

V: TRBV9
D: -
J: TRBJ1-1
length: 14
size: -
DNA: TGTGCCAGCAGCGTTGACCTGGGGAACACTGAAGCTTTCTTT
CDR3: CASSVDLGNTEAFF

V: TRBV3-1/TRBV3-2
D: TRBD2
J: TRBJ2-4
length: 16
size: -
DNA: TGTGCCAGCAGCCAGGGACTAGCGGGTCTGAGGAACATTCAGTACTTC
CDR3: CASSQGLAGLRNIQYF

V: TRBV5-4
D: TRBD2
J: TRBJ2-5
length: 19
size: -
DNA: TGTGCCAGCAGCCTCCCGAGAGGGGGCGGGGGGGCCGAGGGGGAGACCCAGTACTTC
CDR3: CASSLPRGGGGAEGETQYF

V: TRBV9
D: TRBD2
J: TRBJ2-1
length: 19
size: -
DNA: TGTGCCAGCAGTTTAGGAGAGTGGGGAGGGCCCGGGGGCTACAATGAGCAGTTCTTC
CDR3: CASSLGEWGGPGGYNEQFF

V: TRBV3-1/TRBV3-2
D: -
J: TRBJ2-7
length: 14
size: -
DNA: TGTGCCAGCAGCCAAGATGCTGCGGCCTACGAGCAGTACTTC
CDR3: CASSQDAAAYEQYF

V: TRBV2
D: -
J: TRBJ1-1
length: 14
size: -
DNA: TGTGCCAGCAGGGGCGGGCTGGCGGACACTGAAGCTTTCTTT
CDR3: CASRGGLADTEAFF

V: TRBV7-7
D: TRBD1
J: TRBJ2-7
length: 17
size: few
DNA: TGTGCTAGCAGCACAAAGCCCCCTTCGACAGGGCCCTACGAGCAGTACTTC
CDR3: CASSTKPPSTGPYEQYF

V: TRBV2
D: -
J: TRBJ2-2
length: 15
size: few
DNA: TGTGCCAGCAGTGGAGTTGGCGTAAACACCGGGGAGCTGTTTTTT
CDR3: CASSGVGVNTGELFF

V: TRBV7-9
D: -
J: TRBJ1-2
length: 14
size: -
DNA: TGTGCCAGCAGCCAAAATCTCGATAACTATGGCTACACCTTC
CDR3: CASSQNLDNYGYTF

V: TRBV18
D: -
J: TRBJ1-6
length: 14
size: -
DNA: TGTGCCAGCTCACGCGACAGATCATTTTCACCCCTCCACTTT
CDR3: CASSRDRSFSPLHF

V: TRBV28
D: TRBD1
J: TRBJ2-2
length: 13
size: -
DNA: TGTGCCAGCACGGACAGGTACACCGGGGAGCTGTTTTTT
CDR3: CASTDRYTGELFF

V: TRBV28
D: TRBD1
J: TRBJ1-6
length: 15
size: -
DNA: TGTGCCAGCAGCCGAAGGACAGGTAGTAATTCACCCCTCCACTTT
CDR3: CASSRRTGSNSPLHF

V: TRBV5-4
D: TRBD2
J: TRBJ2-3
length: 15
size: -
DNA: TGTGCCAGCAGCTTAGCGGGGGTGAACACAGATACGCAGTATTTT
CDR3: CASSLAGVNTDTQYF

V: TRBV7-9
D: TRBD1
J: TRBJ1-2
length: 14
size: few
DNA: TGTGCCAGCAGCTTAGGACAGGGTGAATATGGCTACACCTTC
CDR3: CASSLGQGEYGYTF

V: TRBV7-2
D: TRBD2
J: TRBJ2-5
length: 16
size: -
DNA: TGTGCCAGCACCCTGACTAGCGGGAGGACCCAAGAGACCCAGTACTTC
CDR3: CASTLTSGRTQETQYF

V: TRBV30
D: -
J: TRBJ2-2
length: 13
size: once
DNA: TGTGCCTGGAGCCGACAGAACACCGGGGAGCTGTTTTTT
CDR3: CAWSRQNTGELFF

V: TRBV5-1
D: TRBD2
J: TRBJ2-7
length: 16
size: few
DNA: TGCGCCAGCAGCCCCGACCTAGCGGGGGTAGCCTACGAGCAGTACTTC
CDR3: CASSPDLAGVAYEQYF

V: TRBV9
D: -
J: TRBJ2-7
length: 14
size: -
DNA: TGTGCCAGCAGCGTGGGTCATCGGGCCCTGGAGCAGTACTTC
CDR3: CASSVGHRALEQYF

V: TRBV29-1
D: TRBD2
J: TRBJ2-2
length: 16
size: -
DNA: TGCAGCGTCCAGGGACTAGCGGGAGCGAACACCGGGGAGCTGTTTTTT
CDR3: CSVQGLAGANTGELFF

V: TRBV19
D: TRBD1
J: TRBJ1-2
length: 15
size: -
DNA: TGTGCCAGTAGTAGTGTGACAGGGGGCCGGTATGGCTACACCTTC
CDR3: CASSSVTGGRYGYTF

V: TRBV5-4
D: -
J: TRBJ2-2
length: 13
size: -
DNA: TGTGCCAGCAGCCCTGGTGGCACCGGGGAGCTGTTTTTT
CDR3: CASSPGGTGELFF

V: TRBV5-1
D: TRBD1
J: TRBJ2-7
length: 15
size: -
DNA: TGCGCCAGCAGCCCGGGACAGGGGATATTCTACGAGCAGTACTTC
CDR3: CASSPGQGIFYEQYF

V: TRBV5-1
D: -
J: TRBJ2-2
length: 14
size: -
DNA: TGCGCCAGCAGCTTGGAAGGGGTGGTCGGGGAGCTGTTTTTT
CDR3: CASSLEGVVGELFF

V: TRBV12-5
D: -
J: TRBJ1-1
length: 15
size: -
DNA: TGTGCTAGTGGAAAGTCGGGCAGTTGGAACACTGAAGCTTTCTTT
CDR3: CASGKSGSWNTEAFF

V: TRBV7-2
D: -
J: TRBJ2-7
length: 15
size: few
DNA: TGTGCCAGCAGCTTAGTGGCAGGCGCCCCTTACGAGCAGTACTTC
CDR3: CASSLVAGAPYEQYF

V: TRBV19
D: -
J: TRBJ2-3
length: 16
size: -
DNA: TGTGCCAGTAGTATAGTAGGGAAGCTATACACAGATACGCAGTATTTT
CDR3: CASSIVGKLYTDTQYF

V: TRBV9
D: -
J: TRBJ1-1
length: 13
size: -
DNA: TGTGCCAGCAGCGTAGCTACGGGGACCGGAGCTTTCTTT
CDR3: CASSVATGTGAFF

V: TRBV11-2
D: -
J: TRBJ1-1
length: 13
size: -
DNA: TGTGCCAGCAGCCCCCGCACATTCACTGAAGCTTTCTTT
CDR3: CASSPRTFTEAFF

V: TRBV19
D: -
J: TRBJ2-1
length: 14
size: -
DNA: TGTGCCAGTAGTGTCCAAAATTGGGCCAATGAGCAGTTCTTC
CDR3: CASSVQNWANEQFF

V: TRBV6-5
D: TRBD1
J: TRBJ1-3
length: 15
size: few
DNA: TGTGCCAGCAGGAGCCAGGGGGCGTCTGGAAACACCATATATTTT
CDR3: CASRSQGASGNTIYF